This is a list of T cell receptor beta chains from one sample in a study of blood T cell repertoires in COVID-19. Generated by immunoSEQ multiplex PCR, the TCRdb table keeps only in-frame clones and is missing some. The sample holds roughly 130,000 clones, 70% to 90% seen once. Source material: peripheral blood. The receptor set was obtained from a woman between 55 and 75 years old with acute or convalescent COVID-19. CDR3s include the opening cysteine and the closing phenylalanine or tryptophan. A D gene is named only where the DNA matches it firmly. Part of the rows lack a size; the others show once, few, many or a class for expanded clones.

J: TRBJ1-4
D: NA
V: TRBV4-2
size: NA
CDR3: CASSQGTSGVPLEKLFF
DNA: TGTGCCAGCAGCCAAGGCACGTCAGGTGTGCCCCTTGAAAAACTGTTTTTT

J: TRBJ1-3
D: NA
V: TRBV18
size: NA
CDR3: CASSKDYRATGNTIYF
DNA: TGTGCCAGCTCAAAAGACTACAGAGCAACTGGAAACACCATATATTTT

J: TRBJ2-5
D: TRBD2
V: TRBV18
size: NA
CDR3: CASSPLRGAMETQYF
DNA: TGTGCCAGCTCACCGCTGCGGGGGGCAATGGAGACCCAGTACTTC

J: TRBJ2-5
D: NA
V: TRBV28
size: once
CDR3: CASTLGSRRGTQYF
DNA: TGTGCCAGCACCTTAGGGTCTAGGAGGGGGACCCAGTACTTC

J: TRBJ1-2
D: NA
V: TRBV3-1/TRBV3-2
size: NA
CDR3: CASSQIRGGPDGYTF
DNA: TGTGCCAGCAGCCAAATAAGGGGCGGCCCTGATGGCTACACCTTC

J: TRBJ1-4
D: NA
V: TRBV6-1
size: NA
CDR3: CASSEWGETEKLFF
DNA: TGTGCCAGCAGTGAATGGGGGGAAACTGAAAAACTGTTTTTT

J: TRBJ2-3
D: TRBD2
V: TRBV18
size: NA
CDR3: CASSLSGTSGSIDTQYF
DNA: TGTGCCAGCTCACTCTCCGGGACTAGCGGGAGTATAGATACGCAGTATTTT

J: TRBJ1-1
D: TRBD1
V: TRBV9
size: NA
CDR3: CASSVAQGARTEAFF
DNA: TGTGCCAGCAGCGTAGCCCAGGGGGCAAGGACTGAAGCTTTCTTT

J: TRBJ2-3
D: TRBD1
V: TRBV7-3
size: NA
CDR3: CASRQQGEIGDTQYF
DNA: TGTGCCAGCAGGCAACAGGGGGAAATTGGTGATACGCAGTATTTT

J: TRBJ1-1
D: NA
V: TRBV18
size: once
CDR3: CASSGGLNTEAFF
DNA: TGTGCCAGCTCCGGGGGGCTGAACACTGAAGCTTTCTTT

J: TRBJ2-4
D: NA
V: TRBV19
size: NA
CDR3: CASSIGGIKNIQYF
DNA: TGTGCCAGTAGTATAGGAGGGATCAAAAACATTCAGTACTTC

J: TRBJ1-6
D: TRBD1
V: TRBV6-5
size: NA
CDR3: CASRPTGTGESPLHF
DNA: TGTGCCAGCAGACCTACGGGGACAGGGGAGTCACCCCTCCACTTT

J: TRBJ1-4
D: TRBD1
V: TRBV19
size: once
CDR3: CASRGGTGWEKLFF
DNA: TGTGCCAGTCGCGGAGGGACAGGGTGGGAAAAACTGTTTTTT

J: TRBJ1-5
D: NA
V: TRBV21-1
size: NA
CDR3: CASSPRGNRLSRTPNQPQHF
DNA: TGTGCCAGCAGCCCCCGCGGGAACAGGTTAAGTAGGACTCCTAATCAGCCCCAGCATTTT

J: TRBJ1-1
D: NA
V: TRBV2
size: once
CDR3: CASSEGALNTEAFF
DNA: TGTGCCAGCAGTGAAGGGGCCCTGAACACTGAAGCTTTCTTT

J: TRBJ1-1
D: NA
V: TRBV12-3/TRBV12-4
size: NA
CDR3: CASSLRGNTEAFF
DNA: TGTGCCAGCAGTTTACGGGGGAACACTGAAGCTTTCTTT

J: TRBJ1-3
D: NA
V: TRBV5-1
size: NA
CDR3: CASSLDGTGGNTIYF
DNA: TGCGCCAGCTCCCTCGACGGGACTGGAGGAAACACCATATATTTT

J: TRBJ2-1
D: NA
V: TRBV14
size: NA
CDR3: CASSQEGAYNEQFF
DNA: TGTGCCAGCAGCCAAGAGGGGGCTTACAATGAGCAGTTCTTC

J: TRBJ2-2
D: TRBD2
V: TRBV27
size: NA
CDR3: CASSFAGAQGVGELFF
DNA: TGTGCCAGCAGTTTTGCGGGAGCCCAAGGGGTCGGGGAGCTGTTTTTT

J: TRBJ1-5
D: NA
V: TRBV7-3
size: NA
CDR3: CASSAYRVDSNQPQHF
DNA: TGTGCCAGCAGCGCTTACAGGGTAGATAGCAATCAGCCCCAGCATTTT

J: TRBJ2-7
D: TRBD2
V: TRBV19
size: NA
CDR3: CASSIGRTSGSYEQYF
DNA: TGTGCCAGTAGTATAGGCCGGACTAGCGGATCCTACGAGCAGTACTTC

J: TRBJ1-2
D: TRBD1
V: TRBV3-1/TRBV3-2
size: NA
CDR3: CASSRPGQVPFGYTF
DNA: TGTGCCAGCAGCCGGCCGGGACAGGTGCCCTTTGGGTACACCTTC

J: TRBJ1-5
D: NA
V: TRBV2
size: NA
CDR3: CASSGKGGSNQPQHF
DNA: TGTGCCAGCAGTGGCAAAGGAGGCAGCAATCAGCCCCAGCATTTT

J: TRBJ2-3
D: TRBD2
V: TRBV7-9
size: NA
CDR3: CASSLLAGASDTQYF
DNA: TGTGCCAGCAGCTTGCTAGCGGGGGCATCAGATACGCAGTATTTT

J: TRBJ1-5
D: NA
V: TRBV27
size: NA
CDR3: CASSLRFGGQPQHF
DNA: TGTGCCAGCAGTTTAAGGTTTGGCGGCCAGCCCCAGCATTTT

J: TRBJ1-5
D: NA
V: TRBV6-5
size: NA
CDR3: CASRQPNQPQHF
DNA: TGTGCCAGCAGACAGCCCAATCAGCCCCAGCATTTT

J: TRBJ1-2
D: TRBD1
V: TRBV12-3/TRBV12-4
size: NA
CDR3: CASSRDRVGGYTF
DNA: TGTGCCAGCAGTAGGGACAGGGTGGGCGGCTACACCTTC

J: TRBJ1-5
D: NA
V: TRBV5-8
size: NA
CDR3: CASSLGQVLQPQHF
DNA: TGTGCCAGCAGCTTGGGGCAGGTTCTACAGCCCCAGCATTTT

J: TRBJ1-1
D: NA
V: TRBV5-1
size: NA
CDR3: CASSPNPQDTEAFF
DNA: TGCGCCAGCAGCCCCAACCCACAGGACACTGAAGCTTTCTTT

J: TRBJ1-4
D: TRBD1
V: TRBV18
size: NA
CDR3: CASSPSQGAYSNEKLFF
DNA: TGTGCCAGCTCACCAAGCCAGGGGGCATACTCTAATGAAAAACTGTTTTTT

J: TRBJ2-3
D: TRBD2
V: TRBV7-2
size: once
CDR3: CASSLYPTTGGNTDTQYF
DNA: TGTGCCAGCAGCTTATACCCGACGACGGGGGGAAACACAGATACGCAGTATTTT

J: TRBJ2-1
D: NA
V: TRBV6-6
size: few
CDR3: CASLFELSSYNEQFF
DNA: TGTGCCAGCCTATTCGAACTGAGCTCCTACAATGAGCAGTTCTTC

J: TRBJ2-2
D: TRBD1
V: TRBV3-1/TRBV3-2
size: once
CDR3: CASSPTGDAGELFF
DNA: TGTGCCAGCAGCCCGACAGGGGATGCCGGGGAGCTGTTTTTT

J: TRBJ2-5
D: NA
V: TRBV20-1
size: once
CDR3: CSASSETQYF
DNA: TGCAGTGCTAGCTCGGAGACCCAGTACTTC

J: TRBJ1-1
D: NA
V: TRBV9
size: NA
CDR3: CASSSGVGATEAFF
DNA: TGTGCCAGCAGCTCCGGGGTGGGGGCGACTGAAGCTTTCTTT

J: TRBJ2-2
D: NA
V: TRBV10-3
size: NA
CDR3: CAIREYQGLSGELFF
DNA: TGTGCCATCAGAGAATATCAGGGCCTGAGCGGGGAGCTGTTTTTT

J: TRBJ2-2
D: NA
V: TRBV4-1
size: NA
CDR3: CASSQINTGELFF
DNA: TGCGCCAGCAGCCAAATAAACACCGGGGAGCTGTTTTTT

J: TRBJ1-3
D: NA
V: TRBV25-1
size: NA
CDR3: CASRSSGNTIYF
DNA: TGTGCCAGCCGGAGCTCTGGAAACACCATATATTTT

J: TRBJ1-2
D: NA
V: TRBV21-1
size: few
CDR3: CASIPTGNYGYTF
DNA: TGTGCCAGCATACCGACGGGAAACTATGGCTACACCTTC

J: TRBJ1-5
D: NA
V: TRBV28
size: NA
CDR3: CASTSANQPQHF
DNA: TGTGCCAGCACCTCCGCGAATCAGCCCCAGCATTTT

J: TRBJ2-1
D: NA
V: TRBV11-3
size: few
CDR3: CASSTGYNEQFF
DNA: TGTGCCAGCAGCACTGGCTACAATGAGCAGTTCTTC

J: TRBJ2-5
D: TRBD1
V: TRBV6-1
size: few
CDR3: CASSEPGQGDETQYF
DNA: TGTGCCAGCAGTGAACCGGGACAGGGTGACGAGACCCAGTACTTC